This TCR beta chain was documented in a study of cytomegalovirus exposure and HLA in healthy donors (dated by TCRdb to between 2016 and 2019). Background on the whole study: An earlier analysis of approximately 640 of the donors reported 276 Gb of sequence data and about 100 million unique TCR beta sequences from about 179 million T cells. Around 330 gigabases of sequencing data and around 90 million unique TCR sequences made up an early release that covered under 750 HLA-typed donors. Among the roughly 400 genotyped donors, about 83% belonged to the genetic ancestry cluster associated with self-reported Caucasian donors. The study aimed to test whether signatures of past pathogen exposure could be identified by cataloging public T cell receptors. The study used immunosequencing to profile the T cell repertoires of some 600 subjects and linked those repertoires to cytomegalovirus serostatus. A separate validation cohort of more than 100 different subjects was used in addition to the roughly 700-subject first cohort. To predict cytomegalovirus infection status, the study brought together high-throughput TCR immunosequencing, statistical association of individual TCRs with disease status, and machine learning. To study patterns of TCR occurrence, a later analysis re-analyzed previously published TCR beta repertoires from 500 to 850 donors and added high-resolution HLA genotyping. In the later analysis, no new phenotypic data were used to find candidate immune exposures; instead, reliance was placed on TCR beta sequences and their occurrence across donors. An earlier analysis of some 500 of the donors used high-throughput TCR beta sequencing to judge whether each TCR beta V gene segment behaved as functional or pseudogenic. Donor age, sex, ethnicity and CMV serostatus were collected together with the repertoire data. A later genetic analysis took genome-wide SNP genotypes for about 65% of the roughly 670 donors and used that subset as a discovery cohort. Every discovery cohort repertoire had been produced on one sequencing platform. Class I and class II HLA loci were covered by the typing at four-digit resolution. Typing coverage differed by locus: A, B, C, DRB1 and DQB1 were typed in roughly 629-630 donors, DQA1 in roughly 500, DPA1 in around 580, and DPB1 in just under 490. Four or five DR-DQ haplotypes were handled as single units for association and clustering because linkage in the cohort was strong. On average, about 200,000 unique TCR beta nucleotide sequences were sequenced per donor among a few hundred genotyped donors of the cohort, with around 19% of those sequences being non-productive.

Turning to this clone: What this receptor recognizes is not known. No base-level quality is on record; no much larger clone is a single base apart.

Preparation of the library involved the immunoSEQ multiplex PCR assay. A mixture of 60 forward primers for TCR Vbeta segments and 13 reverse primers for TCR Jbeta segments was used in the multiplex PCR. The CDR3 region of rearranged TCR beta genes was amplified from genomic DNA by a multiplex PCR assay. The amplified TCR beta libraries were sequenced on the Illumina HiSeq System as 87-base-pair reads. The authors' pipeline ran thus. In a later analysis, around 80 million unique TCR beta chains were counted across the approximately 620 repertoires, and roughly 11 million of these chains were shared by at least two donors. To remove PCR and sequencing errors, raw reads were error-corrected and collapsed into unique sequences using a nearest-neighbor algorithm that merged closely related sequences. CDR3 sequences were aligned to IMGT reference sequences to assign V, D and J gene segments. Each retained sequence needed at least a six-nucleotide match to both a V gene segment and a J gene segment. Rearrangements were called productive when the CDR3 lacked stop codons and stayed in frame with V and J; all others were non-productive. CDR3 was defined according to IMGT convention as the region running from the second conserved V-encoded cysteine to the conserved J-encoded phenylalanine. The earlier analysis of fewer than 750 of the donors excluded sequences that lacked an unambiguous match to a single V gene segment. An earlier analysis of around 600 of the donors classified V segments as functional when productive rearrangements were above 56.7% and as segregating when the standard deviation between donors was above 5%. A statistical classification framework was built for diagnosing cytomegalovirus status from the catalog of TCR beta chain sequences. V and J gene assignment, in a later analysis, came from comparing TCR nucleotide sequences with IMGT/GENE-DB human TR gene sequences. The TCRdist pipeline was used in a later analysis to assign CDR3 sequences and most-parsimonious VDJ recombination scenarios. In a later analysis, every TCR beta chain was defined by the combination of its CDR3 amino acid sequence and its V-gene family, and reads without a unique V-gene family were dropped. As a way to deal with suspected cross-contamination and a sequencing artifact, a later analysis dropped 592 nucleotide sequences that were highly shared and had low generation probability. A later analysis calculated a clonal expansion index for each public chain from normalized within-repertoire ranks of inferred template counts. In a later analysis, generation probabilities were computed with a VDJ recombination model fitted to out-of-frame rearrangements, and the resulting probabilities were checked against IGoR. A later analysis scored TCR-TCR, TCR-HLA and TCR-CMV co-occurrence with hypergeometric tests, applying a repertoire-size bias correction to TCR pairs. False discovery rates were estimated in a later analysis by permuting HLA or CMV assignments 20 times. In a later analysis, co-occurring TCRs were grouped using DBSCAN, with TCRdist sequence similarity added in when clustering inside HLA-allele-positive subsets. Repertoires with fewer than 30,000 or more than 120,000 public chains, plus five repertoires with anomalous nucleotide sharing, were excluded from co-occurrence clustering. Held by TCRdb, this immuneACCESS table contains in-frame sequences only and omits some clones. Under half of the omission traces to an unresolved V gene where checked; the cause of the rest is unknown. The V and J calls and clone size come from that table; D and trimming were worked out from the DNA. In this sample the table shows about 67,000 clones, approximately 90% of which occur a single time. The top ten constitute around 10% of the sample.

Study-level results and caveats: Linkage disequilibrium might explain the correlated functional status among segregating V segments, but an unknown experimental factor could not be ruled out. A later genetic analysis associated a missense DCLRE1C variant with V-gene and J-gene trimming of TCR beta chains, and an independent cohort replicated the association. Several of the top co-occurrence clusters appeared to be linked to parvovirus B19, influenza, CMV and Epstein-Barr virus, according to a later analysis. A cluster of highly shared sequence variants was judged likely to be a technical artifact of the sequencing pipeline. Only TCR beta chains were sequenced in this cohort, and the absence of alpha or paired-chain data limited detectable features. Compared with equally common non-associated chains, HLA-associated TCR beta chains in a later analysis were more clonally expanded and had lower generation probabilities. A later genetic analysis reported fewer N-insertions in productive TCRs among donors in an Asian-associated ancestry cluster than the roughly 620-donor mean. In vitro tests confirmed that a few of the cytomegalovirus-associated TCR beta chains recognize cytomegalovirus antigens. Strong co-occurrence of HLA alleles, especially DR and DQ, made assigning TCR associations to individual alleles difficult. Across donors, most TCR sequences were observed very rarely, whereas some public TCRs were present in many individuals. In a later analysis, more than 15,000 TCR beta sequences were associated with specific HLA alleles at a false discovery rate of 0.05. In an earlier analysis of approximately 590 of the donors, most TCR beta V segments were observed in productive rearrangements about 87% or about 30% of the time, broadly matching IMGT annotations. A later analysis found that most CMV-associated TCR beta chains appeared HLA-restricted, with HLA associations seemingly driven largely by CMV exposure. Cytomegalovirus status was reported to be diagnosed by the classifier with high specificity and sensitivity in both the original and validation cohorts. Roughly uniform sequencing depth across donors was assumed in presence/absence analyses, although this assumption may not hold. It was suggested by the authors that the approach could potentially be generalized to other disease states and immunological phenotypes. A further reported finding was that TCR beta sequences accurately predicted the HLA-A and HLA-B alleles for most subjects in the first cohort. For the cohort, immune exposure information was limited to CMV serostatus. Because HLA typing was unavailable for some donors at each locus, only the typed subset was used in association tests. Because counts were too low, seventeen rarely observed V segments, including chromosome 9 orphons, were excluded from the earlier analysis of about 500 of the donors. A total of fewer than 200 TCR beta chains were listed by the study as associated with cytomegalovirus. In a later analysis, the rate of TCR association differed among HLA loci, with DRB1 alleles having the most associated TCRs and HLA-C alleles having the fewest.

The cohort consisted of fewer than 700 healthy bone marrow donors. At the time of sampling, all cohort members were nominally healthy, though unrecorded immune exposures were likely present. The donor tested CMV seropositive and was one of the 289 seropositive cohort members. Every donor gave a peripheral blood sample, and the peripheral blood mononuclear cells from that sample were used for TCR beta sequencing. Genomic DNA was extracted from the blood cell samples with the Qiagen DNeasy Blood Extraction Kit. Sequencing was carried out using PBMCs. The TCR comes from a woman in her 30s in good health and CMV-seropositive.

Here the CDR3 is given as CASSEQSTDTQYF. The bases are TGTGCCAGCAGTGAACAGAGCACAGATACGCAGTATTTT. This sequence uses TRBV2 and TRBJ2-3; the D gene identity is not certain. The CDR3 numbers 13 residues from cysteine through phenylalanine. The retained sequence is limited to the CDR3, 39 bases, with the frame set at the first base. Trimming costs V 2 bases and J 0 bases, and their ends lie 3 bases apart. The CDR1 and CDR2 encoded by the germline V gene are SNHLY and FYNNEI.